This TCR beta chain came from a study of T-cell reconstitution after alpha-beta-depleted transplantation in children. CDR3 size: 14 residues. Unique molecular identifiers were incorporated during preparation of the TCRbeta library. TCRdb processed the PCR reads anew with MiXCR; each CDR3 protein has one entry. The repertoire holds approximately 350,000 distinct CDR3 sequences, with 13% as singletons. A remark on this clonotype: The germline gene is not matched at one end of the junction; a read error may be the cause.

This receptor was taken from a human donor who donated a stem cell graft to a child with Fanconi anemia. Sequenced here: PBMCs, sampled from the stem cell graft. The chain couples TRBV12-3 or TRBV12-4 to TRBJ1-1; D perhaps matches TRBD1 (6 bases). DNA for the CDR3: TGTGCCACCAGTTTTGGGGGGGCTGAAGCTGAAGCTTTCTTT. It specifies CATSFGGAEAEAFF.